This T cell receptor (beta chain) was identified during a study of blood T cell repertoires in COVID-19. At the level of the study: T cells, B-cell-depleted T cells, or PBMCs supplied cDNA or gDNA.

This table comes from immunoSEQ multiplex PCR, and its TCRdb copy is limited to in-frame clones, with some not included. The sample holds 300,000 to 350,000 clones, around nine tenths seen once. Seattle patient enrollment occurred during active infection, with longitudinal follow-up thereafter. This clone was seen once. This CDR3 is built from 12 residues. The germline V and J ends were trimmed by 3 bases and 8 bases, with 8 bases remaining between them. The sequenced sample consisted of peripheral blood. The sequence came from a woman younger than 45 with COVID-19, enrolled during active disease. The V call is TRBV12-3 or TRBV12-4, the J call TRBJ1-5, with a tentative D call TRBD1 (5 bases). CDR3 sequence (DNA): TGTGCCAGCAGTTTTGGAGGGGAGCCCCAGCATTTT. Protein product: CASSFGGEPQHF.